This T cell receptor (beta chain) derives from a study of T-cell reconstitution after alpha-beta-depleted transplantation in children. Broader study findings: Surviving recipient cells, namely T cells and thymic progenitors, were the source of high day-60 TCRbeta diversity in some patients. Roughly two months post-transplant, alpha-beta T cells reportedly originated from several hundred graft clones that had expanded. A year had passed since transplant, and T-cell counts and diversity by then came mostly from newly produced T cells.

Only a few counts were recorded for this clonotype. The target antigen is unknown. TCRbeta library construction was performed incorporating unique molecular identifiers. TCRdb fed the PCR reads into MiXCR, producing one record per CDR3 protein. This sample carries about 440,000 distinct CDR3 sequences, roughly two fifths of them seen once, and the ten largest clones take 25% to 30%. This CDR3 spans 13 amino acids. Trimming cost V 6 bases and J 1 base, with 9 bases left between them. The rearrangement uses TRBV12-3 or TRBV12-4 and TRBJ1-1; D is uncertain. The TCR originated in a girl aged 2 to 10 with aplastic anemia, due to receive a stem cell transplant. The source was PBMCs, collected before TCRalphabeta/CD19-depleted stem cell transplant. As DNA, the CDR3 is TGTGCCAGCAGGGAGTTATGGAACACTGAAGCTTTCTTT. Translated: CASRELWNTEAFF.